These T cell receptor beta chains were read from a single sample in a study of blood T cell repertoires in COVID-19. TCRdb's copy holds only in-frame clones and misses some; the assay was immunoSEQ multiplex PCR. The data contain approximately 260,000 clones, nearly 90% of them singletons. The sequenced material came from peripheral blood. These receptors were obtained from a woman aged 60 to 75 with COVID-19, enrolled during active disease. Each CDR3 is given with its conserved first and last residue. The D gene is left open where the match is weak. For some rows the clone size is stated as once, few or many, or as a class when expanded; others skip it.

J	D	size	V	CDR3	DNA
TRBJ2-7	-	few	TRBV7-9	CASSLTQYISYEQYF	TGTGCCAGCAGCTTGACACAGTACATCTCCTACGAGCAGTACTTC
TRBJ2-3	-	once	TRBV6-6	CASSYSTLPTDTQYF	TGTGCCAGCAGTTACTCGACTCTACCCACAGATACGCAGTATTTT
TRBJ1-3	TRBD1	-	TRBV2	CASRAGQGPGNTIYF	TGTGCCAGCAGGGCGGGACAGGGGCCTGGAAACACCATATATTTT
TRBJ1-5	-	-	TRBV6-2/TRBV6-3	CASSYLLDSSNQPQHF	TGTGCCAGCAGTTACCTTCTCGACAGTAGCAATCAGCCCCAGCATTTT
TRBJ2-3	-	-	TRBV18	CASSPGGTDTQYF	TGTGCCAGCTCACCGGGGGGAACAGATACGCAGTATTTT
TRBJ2-1	-	-	TRBV6-2/TRBV6-3	CASSYRDSYNEQFF	TGTGCCAGCAGTTACCGGGACTCCTACAATGAGCAGTTCTTC
TRBJ2-7	-	few	TRBV3-1/TRBV3-2	CASSQSFYEQYF	TGTGCCAGCAGCCAGAGCTTCTACGAGCAGTACTTC
TRBJ1-4	-	few	TRBV19	CASSIGQSNEKLFF	TGTGCCAGTAGTATTGGACAGTCTAATGAAAAACTGTTTTTT
TRBJ2-5	TRBD2	-	TRBV27	CASSSGGETQYF	TGTGCCAGCAGTTCGGGGGGAGAGACCCAGTACTTC
TRBJ2-5	TRBD1	-	TRBV18	CASSPTTGTGGGETQYF	TGTGCCAGCTCACCTACAACCGGGACAGGGGGAGGAGAGACCCAGTACTTC
TRBJ1-2	TRBD1	-	TRBV14	CASSPYPQGASGYTF	TGTGCCAGCAGCCCGTATCCACAGGGGGCCAGTGGCTACACCTTC